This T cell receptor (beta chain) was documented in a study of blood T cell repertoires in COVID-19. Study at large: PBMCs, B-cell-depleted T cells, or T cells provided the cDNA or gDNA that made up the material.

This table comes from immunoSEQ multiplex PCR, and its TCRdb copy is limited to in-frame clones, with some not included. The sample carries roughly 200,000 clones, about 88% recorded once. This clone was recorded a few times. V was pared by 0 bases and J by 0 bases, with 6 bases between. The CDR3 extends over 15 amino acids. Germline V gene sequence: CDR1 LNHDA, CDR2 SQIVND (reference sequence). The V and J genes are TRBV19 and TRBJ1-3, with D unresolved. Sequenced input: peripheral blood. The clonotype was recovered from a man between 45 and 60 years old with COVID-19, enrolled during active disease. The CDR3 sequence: CASSIDTSSGNTIYF. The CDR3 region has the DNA TGTGCCAGTAGTATAGATACCAGCTCTGGAAACACCATATATTTT.